The rows below give T cell receptor gamma chains drawn from one sample of a study of Vδ1+ human thymocytes. TCRdb reprocessed the multiplex PCR reads through CATT. The sample has 25,000 to 35,000 gamma-chain clones; around 18% are singletons. Source material: Vdelta1+ gamma-delta thymocytes from the thymus. Receptors were obtained from a boy younger than two who had congenital heart surgery. Each CDR3 is given with its conserved first and last residue. Clone size is not always given. Where it is, it says once, few, many or a class for expanded clones.

cdr3_length	v_call	clone_size	j_call	cdr3_aa	cdr3_nt
16	TRGV4	NA	TRGJP2	CATWVRSYSSDWIKTF	TGTGCCACCTGGGTCCGATCTTATAGTAGTGATTGGATCAAGACGTTT
11	TRGV9	few	TRGJ1/TRGJ2	CALWVCNKKLF	TGTGCCTTGTGGGTATGTAATAAGAAACTCTTT
11	TRGV4	few	TRGJ1/TRGJ2	CATWLRYKKLF	TGTGCCACCTGGCTGAGATATAAGAAACTCTTT
14	TRGV3	few	TRGJ1/TRGJ2	CATWDSLFYYKKLF	TGTGCCACCTGGGACAGTCTATTTTATTATAAGAAACTCTTT
15	TRGV8	NA	TRGJP	CATWRQELGKKIKVF	TGTGCCACCTGGAGGCAAGAGTTGGGCAAAAAAATCAAGGTATTT
13	TRGV9	few	TRGJ1/TRGJ2	CALWEVNPYKKLF	TGTGCCTTGTGGGAGGTTAACCCGTATAAGAAACTCTTT
10	TRGV8	NA	TRGJ1/TRGJ2	CATWDSAKLF	TGTGCCACCTGGGATTCGGCGAAACTCTTT
14	TRGV4	NA	TRGJP2	CATWGFLSDWIKTF	TGTGCCACCTGGGGTTTCTTAAGTGATTGGATCAAGACGTTT
15	TRGV2	NA	TRGJ1/TRGJ2	CATWDGTRNYYKKLF	TGTGCCACCTGGGACGGAACAAGGAATTATTATAAGAAACTCTTT
14	TRGV9	few	TRGJ1/TRGJ2	CALWEVPWDYKKLF	TGTGCCTTGTGGGAGGTGCCATGGGATTATAAGAAACTCTTT
13	TRGV4	NA	TRGJ1/TRGJ2	CATWETNYYKKLF	TGTGCCACCTGGGAGACGAATTATTATAAGAAACTCTTT
15	TRGV5	NA	TRGJP2	CATWDRMGSDWIKTF	TGTGCCACCTGGGACAGGATGGGTAGTGATTGGATCAAGACGTTT
13	TRGV2	NA	TRGJ1/TRGJ2	CATWGISGYKKLF	TGTGCCACCTGGGGTATAAGCGGTTATAAGAAACTCTTT
11	TRGV9	few	TRGJ1/TRGJ2	CALWETLEKLF	TGTGCCTTGTGGGAGACCTTGGAGAAACTCTTT
13	TRGV9	NA	TRGJ1/TRGJ2	CALWEVEGYKKLF	TGTGCCTTGTGGGAGGTGGAAGGCTATAAGAAACTCTTT
16	TRGV9	NA	TRGJP	CALWEVHELGKKIKVF	TGTGCCTTGTGGGAGGTACACGAGTTGGGCAAAAAAATCAAGGTATTT
10	TRGV9	NA	TRGJ1/TRGJ2	CALWYYKKLF	TGTGCCTTGTGGTACTATAAGAAACTCTTT
15	TRGV4	few	TRGJP2	CATWDERSSDWIKTF	TGTGCCACCTGGGACGAGCGTAGTAGTGATTGGATCAAGACGTTT
12	TRGV5	NA	TRGJ1/TRGJ2	CATWDRPHGKLF	TGTGCCACCTGGGACAGGCCACATGGGAAACTCTTT
14	TRGV4	NA	TRGJ1/TRGJ2	CATWDGPLGVKKLF	TGTGCCACCTGGGATGGGCCGTTGGGGGTTAAGAAACTCTTT
14	TRGV3	NA	TRGJP1	CATWSRHPGWFKIF	TGTGCCACCTGGAGCAGGCACCCGGGTTGGTTCAAGATATTT
14	TRGV8	few	TRGJ1/TRGJ2	CATWAPQSADKKLF	TGTGCCACCTGGGCCCCTCAAAGCGCTGATAAGAAACTCTTT
18	TRGV9	NA	TRGJP2	CALWEVAMGLSSDWIKTF	TGTGCCTTGTGGGAGGTCGCCATGGGTCTTAGTAGTGATTGGATCAAGACGTTT
11	TRGV9	few	TRGJ1/TRGJ2	CALWESYKKLF	TGTGCCTTGTGGGAGTCCTATAAGAAACTCTTT
10	TRGV4	NA	TRGJ1/TRGJ2	CATWDRGKLF	TGTGCCACCTGGGATCGCGGGAAACTCTTT
13	TRGV5	few	TRGJ1/TRGJ2	CATWDRPRYKKLF	TGTGCCACCTGGGACAGGCCGCGATATAAGAAACTCTTT
12	TRGV2	few	TRGJ1/TRGJ2	CATWDGLRKKLF	TGTGCCACCTGGGACGGGCTCCGTAAGAAACTCTTT
16	TRGV5	NA	TRGJP1	CATWDRGWRTGWFNIF	TGTGCCACCTGGGACAGGGGGTGGCGGACTGGTTGGTTCAATATATTT
13	TRGV5	NA	TRGJ1/TRGJ2	CATWDRRHYKKLF	TGTGCCACCTGGGACAGGCGACATTATAAGAAACTCTTT
15	TRGV9	NA	TRGJ1/TRGJ2	CALWEVQVNYYKKLF	TGTGCCTTGTGGGAGGTGCAGGTGAATTATTATAAGAAACTCTTT
12	TRGV4	NA	TRGJ1/TRGJ2	CATWEPYYKNLF	TGTGCCACCTGGGAGCCTTATTATAAGAATCTCTTT
12	TRGV4	few	TRGJ1/TRGJ2	CATWDGYPGKLF	TGTGCCACCTGGGATGGATACCCGGGGAAACTCTTT
12	TRGV2	few	TRGJ1/TRGJ2	CATWDGPWGKLF	TGTGCCACCTGGGACGGGCCTTGGGGGAAACTCTTT
13	TRGV2	few	TRGJ1/TRGJ2	CAAWDRQESKKLF	TGTGCCGCCTGGGACAGGCAAGAATCGAAGAAACTCTTT
14	TRGV5	NA	TRGJP1	CATWDGRSGWFKIF	TGTGCCACCTGGGATGGCCGATCTGGTTGGTTCAAGATATTT
13	TRGV2	NA	TRGJ1/TRGJ2	CATWDVGDYKKLF	TGTGCCACCTGGGACGTTGGGGATTATAAGAAACTCTTT
17	TRGV9	NA	TRGJ1/TRGJ2	CALWEVRFERNYYKKLF	TGTGCCTTGTGGGAGGTGCGTTTTGAAAGGAATTATTATAAGAAACTCTTT
14	TRGV9	few	TRGJ1/TRGJ2	CALWEVLDSYKKLF	TGTGCCTTGTGGGAGGTGTTGGATAGTTATAAGAAACTCTTT
15	TRGV3	few	TRGJP2	CATWDRLRGDWIKTF	TGTGCCACCTGGGACAGGCTAAGAGGTGATTGGATCAAGACGTTT
14	TRGV8	NA	TRGJ1/TRGJ2	CATWEPWRYYKKLF	TGTGCCACCTGGGAACCCTGGCGTTATTATAAGAAACTCTTT
16	TRGV5	few	TRGJ1/TRGJ2	CATWDSPFLNYYKKLF	TGTGCCACCTGGGACAGCCCCTTCTTGAATTATTATAAGAAACTCTTT
13	TRGV4	NA	TRGJP2	CATWSPYDWIKTF	TGTGCCACCTGGTCCCCCTATGATTGGATCAAGACGTTT
16	TRGV2	NA	TRGJP2	CATWDGRESSDWIKTF	TGTGCCACCTGGGACGGGCGGGAGAGTAGTGATTGGATCAAGACGTTT
13	TRGV5	NA	TRGJP2	CATWDRPGWIKTF	TGTGCCACCTGGGACAGGCCTGGTTGGATCAAGACGTTT
13	TRGV9	few	TRGJ1/TRGJ2	CALWEVGNYKKLF	TGTGCCTTGTGGGAGGTAGGAAATTATAAGAAACTCTTT
12	TRGV4	few	TRGJ1/TRGJ2	CATWDGRYKKLF	TGTGCCACCTGGGATGGTCGCTATAAGAAACTCTTT
15	TRGV3	NA	TRGJ1/TRGJ2	CATWDRPANYYKKLF	TGTGCCACCTGGGACAGGCCAGCGAATTATTATAAGAAACTCTTT
14	TRGV3	few	TRGJ1/TRGJ2	CATWDRLEHYKKLF	TGTGCCACCTGGGACAGGCTAGAGCATTATAAGAAACTCTTT
13	TRGV4	NA	TRGJ1/TRGJ2	CATWNSCYYKKLF	TGTGCCACCTGGAACTCGTGTTATTATAAGAAACTCTTT